Included here is one TCR beta chain sequence, with context. The data derive from a study of cytomegalovirus exposure and HLA in healthy donors. Among the roughly 120 subjects of the validation cohort, separate from the roughly 670-subject first cohort, were the donors. The repertoire was sequenced with immunoSEQ multiplex PCR; TCRdb's copy has only in-frame clones and lacks some. The table records about 360,000 clones, 86% of them present only once. The sample taken for sequencing was PBMCs. This receptor was obtained from a woman under 30 in good health and CMV-seronegative.

DNA for the CDR3: TGTGCCACCAGCCCCGACATGAGCTCCTACAATGAGCAGTTCTTC. Its protein product is CATSPDMSSYNEQFF. This sequence joins TRBV15 and TRBJ2-1; no reliable D call. CDR1 LNHNV and CDR2 YYDKDF come from the germline V gene (reference sequence). The CDR3 is made up of 15 amino acids. V lost 5 bases, J lost 0 bases, and 11 bases lay in between. Combining the CDR3 with reference TRBV15 and TRBJ2-1 gives the whole variable domain DAMVIQNPRYQVTQFGKPVTLSCSQTLNHNVMYWYQQKSSQAPKLLFHYYDKDFNNEADTPDNFQSRRPNTSFCFLDIRSPGLGDTAMYLCATSPDMSSYNEQFFGPGTRLTVL.